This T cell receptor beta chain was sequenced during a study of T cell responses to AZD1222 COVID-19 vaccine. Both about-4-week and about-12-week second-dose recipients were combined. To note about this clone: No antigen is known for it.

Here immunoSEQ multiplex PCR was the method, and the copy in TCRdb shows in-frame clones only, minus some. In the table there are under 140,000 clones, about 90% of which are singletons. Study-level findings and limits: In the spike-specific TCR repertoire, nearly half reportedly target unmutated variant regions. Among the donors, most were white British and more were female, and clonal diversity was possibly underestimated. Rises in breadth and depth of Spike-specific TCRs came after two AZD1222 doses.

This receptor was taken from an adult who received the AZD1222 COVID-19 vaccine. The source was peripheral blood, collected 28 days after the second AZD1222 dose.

The CDR3: CASSELRGGTGELFF. The CDR3 nucleotides read TGTGCCAGCAGTGAATTGCGGGGGGGCACCGGGGAGCTGTTTTTT. V gene TRBV2 combines with J gene TRBJ2-2; TRBD2 matches at 9 bases. The CDR3 has 15 residues. V shed 2 bases, J shed 4 bases, and the junction held 2 bases outside the gene matches. Germline values: CDR1 SNHLY, CDR2 FYNNEI.